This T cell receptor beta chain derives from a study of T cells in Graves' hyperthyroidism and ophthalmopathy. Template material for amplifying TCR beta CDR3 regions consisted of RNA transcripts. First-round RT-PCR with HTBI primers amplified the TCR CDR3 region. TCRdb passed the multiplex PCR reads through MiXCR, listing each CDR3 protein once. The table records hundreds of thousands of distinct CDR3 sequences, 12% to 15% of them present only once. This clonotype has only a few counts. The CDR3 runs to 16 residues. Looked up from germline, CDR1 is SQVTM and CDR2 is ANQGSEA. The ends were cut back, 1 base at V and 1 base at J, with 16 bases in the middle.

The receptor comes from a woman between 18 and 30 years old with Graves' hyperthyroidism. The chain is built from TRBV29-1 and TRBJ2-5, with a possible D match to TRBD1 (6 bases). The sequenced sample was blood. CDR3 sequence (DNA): TGCAGCGTTGAAGCCATACGCGGACAGCTCCAAGAGACCCAGTACTTC. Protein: CSVEAIRGQLQETQYF.